This passage covers 8 T cell receptor beta chains from one sample sequenced in a study of T cells after yellow fever vaccination. MiXCR, applied by TCRdb to the 5' RACE reads, yields one record per CDR3 protein. The data hold roughly 160,000 distinct CDR3 sequences, with around 9.7% observed a single time. The sequences come from CD8+ T cells sorted from PBMCs, collected 45 days after the yellow fever booster vaccination. The source is a man aged 18 to 30 who received the YFV17D yellow fever vaccine.

The gene calls are TRBV24-1 and TRBJ2-3, with unresolved D. CDR1 is KGHDR and CDR2 is SFDVKD in the germline V gene. There are 18 residues in the CDR3. Trimming removed 4 bases at V and 4 bases at J, with 23 bases between. The CDR3 DNA sequence: TGTGCCACCAGTGACTCCACCTATCAGAATCCTTCCCCAGATACGCAGTATTTT. Encoded protein: CATSDSTYQNPSPDTQYF.

This clonotype appeared a few times. CDR3 amino acids: CATSDVGLGQFF. CDR3 coding DNA: TGTGCCACCAGTGATGTGGGTCTCGGGCAGTTCTTC. The chain combines TRBV24-1 with TRBJ2-1; D unresolved. The CDR3 runs 12 residues. The V end was cut by 3 bases, the J end by 12 bases, with 11 bases between. The germline CDR1 and CDR2 sequences are KGHDR and SFDVKD.

V gene TRBV19 combines with J gene TRBJ2-6, with 12 bases aligning to TRBD1. The germline V gene has CDR1 LNHDA and CDR2 SQIVND (reference sequence). Trimming removed 4 bases from V and 0 bases from J; junction bases left unmatched: 10. The CDR3 runs 20 residues. CDR3: CASSRRDRGLAPSGANVLTF. The CDR3 region has the DNA TGTGCCAGTAGTAGGAGGGACAGGGGGCTCGCGCCCTCTGGGGCCAACGTCCTGACTTTC.

This clonotype has a handful of counts. This sequence joins TRBV5-6 and TRBJ2-3; TRBD1 agrees at 7 bases. This CDR3 contains 13 residues. V lost 1 base to trimming and J lost 5 bases; unmatched junction nucleotides: 1. Germline CDR1 reads SGHDT; CDR2 reads YYEEEE. As DNA, the CDR3 is TGTGCCAGCAGCTTGAGGACAGGAGATACGCAGTATTTT. Translating it yields CASSLRTGDTQYF.

The chain joins TRBV6-6 to TRBJ2-3; D ambiguous. CDR1 and CDR2 (germline): MNHNY, SVGAGI (reference sequence). The CDR3 loop spans 14 amino acids. V dropped 4 bases and J dropped 2 bases, with 10 bases sitting between them. For the CDR3, the DNA is TGTGCCAGCAGTTTGGCCTCTCCCACAGATACGCAGTATTTT. Protein product: CASSLASPTDTQYF.

The gene calls are TRBV27 and TRBJ1-1, with 8 bases identical to TRBD1. Trimming took 8 bases from V and 3 from J; bases not matched to a gene: 5. The CDR3 covers 13 residues. Germline CDR1 is MNHEY and CDR2 is SMNVEV (reference sequence). The CDR3 sequence is CASAWTGHTEAFF. CDR3 DNA sequence: TGTGCCAGCGCTTGGACAGGGCACACTGAAGCTTTCTTT.

This clonotype was detected a few times. The chain carries TRBV23-1 and TRBJ2-3; 10 bases match TRBD2. TRBV23-1 is labeled an ORF, and its function is uncertain. The CDR3 contains 18 residues. V was clipped by 5 bases and J by 1 base; unmatched bases: 12. The CDR3 DNA sequence: TGCGCCAGCAGTGCAACCAGCGGGGGGGTGTCAGGCACAGATACGCAGTATTTT. Its protein is CASSATSGGVSGTDTQYF.

This chain uses TRBV3-1 with TRBJ1-1, with 8 bases matching TRBD1. There are 13 residues in the CDR3. J gave up 1 base and V 7 bases, and 2 bases lay outside the gene matches. Germline CDR1 LGHDT, CDR2 YNNKEL (reference sequence). This CDR3 is CASKQGGNTEAFF. The CDR3 region has the DNA TGTGCCAGCAAACAGGGGGGGAACACTGAAGCTTTCTTT.